This T cell receptor (beta chain) is drawn from a study of shared clonotypes between healthy human individuals. Measured with immunoSEQ multiplex PCR; TCRdb has only the in-frame clones, and not every one. The repertoire holds 1.5 million to 2.5 million clones, with just under 95% as singletons. This clone occurred once. Trimming at V came to 2 bases and at J to 7 bases, leaving 8 bases not matched to a gene. In germline, CDR1 is SGDLS, CDR2 YYNGEE. The CDR3 totals 14 residues. Cells designated naive CD8 were CD45RO-negative and were positively selected for CCR7, with terminally differentiated effector memory CD45RA+ cells excluded.

This clonotype originated in a man between 18 and 29 years old in good health. The sample consisted of naive CD8+ T cells sorted from blood. V usage is TRBV9 and J usage is TRBJ2-5; 7 nucleotides line up with TRBD2. CDR3 in DNA: TGTGCCAGCAGCGTGGGGGGGTCTTCCGGGACCCAGTACTTC. Protein product: CASSVGGSSGTQYF. The whole variable domain, remainder taken from reference TRBV9 and TRBJ2-5, is DSGVTQTPKHLITATGQRVTLRCSPRSGDLSVYWYQQSLDQGLQFLIQYYNGEERAKGNILERFSAQQFPDLHSELNLSSLELGDSALYFCASSVGGSSGTQYFGPGTRLLVL.